This entry describes one T cell receptor beta chain. Its antigen remains unidentified. The source of the sample is a study of shared clonotypes between healthy human individuals. Study-level points and caveats: The study sampled only blood, and tissue repertoires likely differ.

Donors, healthy HIV-negative adults, lacked recent acute infections or vaccinations. All of the donors resided in Nashville, Tennessee, and each was a Caucasian adult. Germline CDR1 is ENHRY and CDR2 is SYGVKD. This CDR3 has 14 residues. With V trimmed by 0 bases and J by 8 bases, 3 bases remained unmatched. Assay: immunoSEQ multiplex PCR; the TCRdb copy retains only in-frame clones and omits some. The repertoire holds over 2 million clones, with just under 95% as singletons. What was sequenced was naive CD4+ T cells from PBMCs. Subset in this sample: CD45RA+ positively selected. This TCR was sampled from a man younger than 35 in good health. Some clones in this sample may be carry-over from other donors' samples. This rearrangement joins TRBV10-3 to TRBJ2-2; TRBD2 agrees at 7 bases. The CDR3 loop is CAISESAGAGELFF. The DNA of the CDR3 is TGTGCCATCAGTGAGTCGGCGGGAGCTGGGGAGCTGTTTTTT.